This TCR beta chain stems from a study of T cells after yellow fever vaccination. V lost 6 bases, J lost 13 bases, and 19 bases lay in between. Germline assignment: CDR1 MNHEY and CDR2 SVGEGT. The CDR3 runs 14 residues. Each CDR3 protein is one row after TCRdb ran MiXCR on the 5' RACE reads. The sample lists about 320,000 distinct CDR3 sequences, around 11% seen once, with 3% to 3.5% in the top ten. The source is a man aged 18 to 29 who received the YFV17D yellow fever vaccine. The rearrangement links TRBV6-2 or TRBV6-3 to TRBJ1-6; tentative D call: TRBD1 (6 bases). The specimen was CD4+ T cells sorted from PBMCs, collected 45 days after the yellow fever booster vaccination. CDR3 region: CASRKGQPFLPLHF. As DNA, the CDR3 is TGTGCCAGCAGAAAAGGACAGCCTTTCTTGCCCCTCCACTTT.